This record looks at one T cell receptor (beta chain) sequence and its context. Its antigen is unidentified. This table comes from immunoSEQ multiplex PCR, and its TCRdb copy is limited to in-frame clones, with some not included. Found here are 65,000 to 75,000 clones, approximately 85% of them singletons; the top ten hold under 2.5%. The sample originates from a study of OX40 agonist ivuxolimab in advanced cancers. At the level of the study: Cancers in dose escalation were hepatocellular, melanoma, renal cell and head and neck. Study-level points and caveats: CD4+ and CD8+ blood T cells expanded clonally by week 6 at 0.1 to 3.0 mg/kg.

The length of the CDR3 is 14 residues. Trimming pared 2 bases from V and 0 bases from J, leaving 6 bases between. Germline V gene data show CDR1 as MNHEY and CDR2 as SMNVEV (reference sequence). Sample: CD4+ or CD8+ T cells sorted from blood, taken in a trial of the OX40 agonist ivuxolimab. This sequence originates from an adult with an advanced solid tumor such as melanoma, head and neck, liver or kidney cancer. The chain links TRBV27 to TRBJ2-3; no firm D call. The CDR3, as DNA: TGTGCCAGCAGTTTACTTCTTAGCACAGATACGCAGTATTTT. Its protein product is CASSLLLSTDTQYF.